This T cell receptor (beta chain) was identified during a study of blood T cell repertoires in COVID-19 (dated by TCRdb to the early 2020s). Background on the whole study: The collaborator samples originated in the United States, Italy and Spain and spanned the acute and convalescent phases of COVID-19. The prospective study material was composed of cDNA or gDNA derived from T cells, B-cell-depleted T cells, or PBMCs. Subjects who had been exposed to COVID-19, were actively infected with it, or had recovered from it provided the deeply sampled blood TCRbeta repertoires that made up the dataset. The repertoires were released in a freely available public database intended as a resource for research on the immune response to SARS-CoV-2. The samples were drawn from two sources: the first 160 participants of the ongoing ImmuneRACE study, and 950 to 1,500 subjects contributed by 6 global collaborators. The sample metadata nearly always contained a de-identified subject ID, COVID-19 status, age in years and sex. Where HLA class I and class II types were available, the types were taken from metadata supplied by the sample provider, not from assay-based typing. On the study overall, not on this receptor specifically: How much clinical and demographic metadata was included differed by source and by participant, and the metadata was provided uncurated.

Collaborating institutions collected whole blood in K2EDTA tubes following their own protocols. For TCRbeta analysis, collaborator samples were shipped as frozen whole blood, as isolated PBMCs, or as DNA extracted from either sample type. With regard to this clone: Its cognate antigen has yet to be identified. No base quality information exists; no much larger clone differs at one position.

The V and J ends are trimmed by 0 bases and 4 bases, leaving 14 bases between them. The germline V gene encodes CDR1 SGDLS and CDR2 YYNGEE. Including cysteine and phenylalanine, the CDR3 has 16 amino acids. CDR3 DNA is the only sequence kept; it has 48 bases, read in frame from the first base. TCRbeta CDR3 regions were amplified from genomic DNA by means of the immunoSEQ Assay, a bias-controlled multiplex PCR. The authors processed their data as follows. Nucleated cell counts per sample were estimated from amplification of reference gene primers within the assay. To quantify the absolute abundance of each unique TCRbeta CDR3 rearrangement, sequence reads were collapsed and filtered. For each sample, productive Simpson clonality was calculated as the square root of Simpson's diversity index across productive rearrangements. TCRdb stores this immuneACCESS table with in-frame sequences only. Part of the clones is absent; in the studies checked, under half of the shortfall reflects unresolved V genes, and no reason is known for the rest. Clonal size and the V and J genes are those of that table, whereas D and trimming came from the DNA. This sample gives approximately 200,000 clones in total; 85% of them show up just once. The ten largest make up 0.98% of the sample.

Sequencing input: peripheral blood. The chain couples TRBV9 to TRBJ1-3, with TRBD1 perhaps the D gene, on 5 matching bases. The TCR originated in a man in his forties with acute or convalescent COVID-19. The DNA sequence is TGTGCCAGCAGCGTAGGGACGGGGACTAGAGGAAACACCATATATTTT. Translated, it reads CASSVGTGTRGNTIYF.